The rows below give T cell receptor beta chains drawn from one sample of a study of technical replicates of blood from several donors. TCRdb's copy holds only in-frame clones and misses some; the assay was immunoSEQ multiplex PCR. The table shows 90,000 to 100,000 clones, with about 96% occurring only once. Material for sequencing was T cells isolated from PBMCs. The source is a human donor in good health. Each CDR3 is given with its conserved first and last residue. The D gene is left open where the match is weak. Only some rows state a clone size, as once, few, many or a class for expanded clones.

abundance,v_gene,j_gene,d_gene,CDR3nt,CDR3aa
-,TRBV6-1,TRBJ2-7,-,TGTGCCAGCAGTGAAGGGTTCAATTCGGCCTACGAGCAGTACTTC,CASSEGFNSAYEQYF
-,TRBV6-1,TRBJ1-1,TRBD1,TGTGCCAGCAGTGAAGCCGGACAGGGGGAAGCTTTCTTT,CASSEAGQGEAFF
-,TRBV11-3,TRBJ2-2,-,TGTGCCAGCAGCTTAGTGTTTCTGGGGCAGGGAAGATCCGGGGAGCTGTTTTTT,CASSLVFLGQGRSGELFF
-,TRBV7-6,TRBJ2-7,TRBD2,TGTGCCAGCAGCTTAGTGAGTGGCGGGAGAACCCACGAGCAGTACTTC,CASSLVSGGRTHEQYF
once,TRBV6-1,TRBJ2-2,-,TGTGCCAGCAGTGACAGGGAGGACGGGGAGCTGTTTTTT,CASSDREDGELFF
-,TRBV5-1,TRBJ1-1,TRBD1,TGCGCCAGCAGCTCGACAGGGTCTGACACTGAAGCTTTCTTT,CASSSTGSDTEAFF
-,TRBV11-2,TRBJ2-7,TRBD2,TGTGCCAGCAGCTTTCTTAGCGGGATGTACGAGCAGTACTTC,CASSFLSGMYEQYF
-,TRBV6-5,TRBJ1-3,TRBD1,TGTGCCAGCAGTCGAGGGACAGAGGACACCATATATTTT,CASSRGTEDTIYF
once,TRBV30,TRBJ2-5,TRBD1,TGTGCCTGGGGGACAGGGTTAGGAGAGACCCAGTACTTC,CAWGTGLGETQYF
-,TRBV2,TRBJ1-5,-,TGTGCCAGCAGTTCCGAGGTTGAGGAGCCCCAGCATTTT,CASSSEVEEPQHF
once,TRBV30,TRBJ2-7,TRBD2,TGTGCCGCCTCTAGCGGGAGTGGCGAGCAGTACTTC,CAASSGSGEQYF
-,TRBV27,TRBJ2-7,-,TGTGCCAGCAGTTTAGGCAGGGGCTACTACGAGCAGTACTTC,CASSLGRGYYEQYF
-,TRBV5-1,TRBJ2-2,TRBD2,TGCGCCAGCAGCTTGCTCGCGGGAGGGGGCACCGGGGAGCTGTTTTTT,CASSLLAGGGTGELFF